The 17 T cell receptor beta chains presented below share a single source sample, sequenced in a study of shared clonotypes between healthy human individuals. Sequencing used immunoSEQ multiplex PCR; TCRdb keeps in-frame clones, though not all of them. The sample contains hundreds of thousands of clones, under 80% of which appear only once. Sequencing was done on a sample of memory CD4+ T cells sorted from blood. Stated subset: CD45RA-negative fraction. These receptors originate from a woman aged 25 to 45 in good health.

This clone appeared a few times. At the DNA level, this CDR3 is encoded by other sequences in the same sample as well. The chain links TRBV5-1 to TRBJ1-1; D perhaps matches TRBD1 (5 bases). Germline-derived CDR1 and CDR2 are SGHRS and YFSETQ. The germline V and J ends were trimmed by 4 bases and 1 base, with 11 bases remaining between them. The CDR3 covers 14 residues. CDR3 nucleotides: TGCGCCAGCAGCCCCGGACACGAGAACACTGAAGCTTTCTTT. Amino acid sequence: CASSPGHENTEAFF.

The chain joins TRBV6-5 to TRBJ2-5; 9 bases line up with TRBD2. This CDR3 region has 14 residues. The V gene end was trimmed by 6 bases and the J gene end by 1 base; junction bases not matched to a gene: 3. Germline CDR1 MNHEY, CDR2 SVGAGI. The CDR3 sequence is CASRATSGQETQYF. DNA of the CDR3: TGTGCCAGCAGAGCGACTAGCGGCCAAGAGACCCAGTACTTC.

The CDR3 region is CASGHTGGSYGYTF. For the CDR3, the DNA is TGTGCCAGCGGCCATACAGGGGGGAGCTATGGCTACACCTTC. The chain has TRBV25-1 and TRBJ1-2; 8 positions match TRBD1. Germline assignment: CDR1 MGHDK and CDR2 SYGVNS. This CDR3 contains 14 residues. J was trimmed by 4 bases and V by 8 bases; bases with no gene match: 9.

This clone has just a few counts. The rearrangement links TRBV19 to TRBJ2-3, with a weak D call TRBD2 (5 bases). From germline, CDR1 is LNHDA and CDR2 SQIVND (reference sequence). Between the trimmed V and J ends, which lost 1 base and 2 bases, there was a span of 13 bases. This CDR3 has 16 amino acids. The CDR3 DNA reads TGTGCCAGTAGTATAGGTGGAGCGGAGCACACAGATACGCAGTATTTT. Translation gives CASSIGGAEHTDTQYF.

The gene calls are TRBV4-2 and TRBJ2-5, with unresolved D. The end of the DNA aligns better with TRBJ2-7, so the J call may be wrong. This CDR3 is built from 17 residues. Germline CDR1 LGHNA, CDR2 YNFKEQ. CDR3 region: CASSQDIRRSTAYEQYF. The CDR3 coding sequence is TGTGCCAGCAGCCAAGATATTCGTAGGTCGACCGCCTACGAGCAGTACTTC.

V usage is TRBV28 and J usage is TRBJ1-5; 9 bases agree with TRBD1. V lost 3 bases, J lost 7 bases, and 10 bases stayed unmatched. The germline CDR1 and CDR2 sequences are MDHEN and SYDVKM. The CDR3 extends over 16 amino acids. CDR3 sequence reads: CASSFPRTGARQPQHF. CDR3 nucleotide sequence: TGTGCCAGCAGTTTTCCCCGGACAGGGGCCAGACAGCCCCAGCATTTT.

The chain links TRBV11-2 to TRBJ2-6; TRBD2 is a possible D gene (5 bases). CDR3 length: 16 residues. V shed 5 bases and J shed 1 base, with 12 bases lying between them. Germline V gene sequence: CDR1 SGHAT, CDR2 FQNNGV. The CDR3 sequence: CASSHGGYSGANVLTF. The DNA of the CDR3 is TGTGCCAGCAGCCACGGCGGGTATTCTGGGGCCAACGTCCTGACTTTC.

V gene TRBV6-1 combines with J gene TRBJ1-3, with D uncertain. There are 15 residues in the CDR3. CDR1 and CDR2 (germline): MNHNS, SASEGT. V gave up 2 bases and J gave up 4 bases, with 12 bases separating them. The CDR3 DNA reads as TGTGCCAGCAGTGAACTACGGACCAAGGGAAACACCATATATTTT. Its protein is CASSELRTKGNTIYF.

This chain uses TRBV5-8 with TRBJ2-3, with 10 bases that match TRBD2. The germline V gene has CDR1 SGHTS and CDR2 YDEGEE. V lost 4 bases, J lost 2 bases, and 7 bases stayed unmatched. The CDR3 sequence is 16 residues long. In nucleotides, the CDR3 is TGTGCCAGCAGCCCCGTTAGCGGGGGGCTCACAGATACGCAGTATTTT. It translates to CASSPVSGGLTDTQYF.

This chain joins TRBV28 and TRBJ1-2, with D possibly TRBD1 on 5 matching bases. V gave up 5 bases and J gave up 5 bases, with 15 bases separating them. CDR3 length: 14 residues. CDR1 MDHEN and CDR2 SYDVKM come from the germline V gene. The CDR3 reads CASSGTGGEYGYTF. CDR3 in DNA: TGTGCCAGCAGTGGGACGGGGGGGGAATATGGCTACACCTTC.

The chain has TRBV28 and TRBJ1-5, with a tentative D call TRBD1 (6 bases). Germline V lookup: CDR1 MDHEN, CDR2 SYDVKM. The CDR3 is 14 residues long. Between the trimmed V and J ends, which lost 6 bases and 7 bases, there was a span of 16 bases. The CDR3 DNA sequence: TGTGCCAGCAGACTAAGGGGGGGAGGGCAGCCCCAGCATTTT. It is translated as CASRLRGGGQPQHF.

A word on this clone: The sample carries other DNA sequences with the same CDR3. The V and J genes are TRBV15 and TRBJ1-3; unclear D gene. Germline V gene sequence: CDR1 LNHNV, CDR2 YYDKDF (reference sequence). The length of the CDR3 is 16 residues. V was cut by 0 bases and J by 0 bases, with 9 bases left in between. This CDR3 reads CATSRDVGPSGNTIYF. The CDR3 DNA is TGTGCCACCAGCAGAGATGTAGGGCCCTCTGGAAACACCATATATTTT.

J is TRBJ1-4 and V is TRBV5-1; TRBD1 agrees at 9 bases. Losses at the gene ends were 4 bases for V and 8 bases for J; bases not matched to a gene: 9. The length of the CDR3 is 15 residues. Germline CDR1 reads SGHRS; CDR2 reads YFSETQ. The CDR3 here is CASSHGDRDKEKLFF. CDR3 nucleotide sequence: TGCGCCAGCAGCCACGGGGACAGGGATAAGGAAAAACTGTTTTTT. Combining the CDR3 with reference TRBV5-1 and TRBJ1-4 gives the whole variable domain KAGVTQTPRYLIKTRGQQVTLSCSPISGHRSVSWYQQTPGQGLQFLFEYFSETQRNKGNFPGRFSGRQFSNSRSEMNVSTLELGDSALYLCASSHGDRDKEKLFFGSGTQLSVL.

This clone was detected only a few times. The chain joins TRBV29-1 to TRBJ1-1; D not certain. V lost 5 bases and J lost 5, with 15 bases in between. The germline gives CDR1 SQVTM, CDR2 ANQGSEA. There are 13 residues in the CDR3. CDR3: CSVYNWGGTEAFF. DNA of the CDR3: TGCAGCGTTTACAATTGGGGAGGGACTGAAGCTTTCTTT.

The chain combines TRBV5-1 with TRBJ2-1; no reliable D call. Looked up from germline, CDR1 is SGHRS and CDR2 is YFSETQ. CDR3 length equals 16 residues. V dropped 2 bases and J dropped 2 bases, with 14 bases sitting between them. This CDR3 is CASSFSATPPYNEQFF. CDR3 nucleotide sequence: TGCGCCAGCAGCTTCTCAGCCACCCCACCCTACAATGAGCAGTTCTTC.

The rearrangement joins TRBV5-8 to TRBJ2-4, with D maybe TRBD1 (6 bases). V lost 0 bases to trimming and J lost 3 bases, with 16 bases between them. Germline lookup yields CDR1 SGHTS and CDR2 YDEGEE. This CDR3 comprises 17 residues. CDR3 sequence reads: CASSLVHRGRGKNIQYF. CDR3 DNA: TGTGCCAGCAGCTTGGTCCACCGGGGCAGGGGCAAAAACATTCAGTACTTC.

J is TRBJ2-7 and V is TRBV5-6; TRBD1 or TRBD2 may be the D gene (6 bases each). Deletions cut 4 bases from V and 2 bases from J, with 25 bases between. Germline values: CDR1 SGHDT, CDR2 YYEEEE. The CDR3 runs 18 residues. DNA for the CDR3: TGTGCCAGCAGCCTCTTCGGGGGCGGCCCTATAAGGCCCTACGAGCAGTACTTC. It is translated as CASSLFGGGPIRPYEQYF.